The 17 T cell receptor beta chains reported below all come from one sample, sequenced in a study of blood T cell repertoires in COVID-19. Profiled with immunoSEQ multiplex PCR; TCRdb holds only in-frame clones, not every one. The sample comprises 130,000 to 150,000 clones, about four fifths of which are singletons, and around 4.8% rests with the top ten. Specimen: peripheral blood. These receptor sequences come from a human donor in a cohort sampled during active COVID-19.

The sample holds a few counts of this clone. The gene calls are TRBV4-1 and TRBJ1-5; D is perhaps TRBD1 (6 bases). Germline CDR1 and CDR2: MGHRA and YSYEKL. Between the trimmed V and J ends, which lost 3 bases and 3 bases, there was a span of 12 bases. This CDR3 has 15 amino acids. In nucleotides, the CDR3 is TGCGCCAGCAGCCAGGATCAGGGGTACAATCAGCCCCAGCATTTT. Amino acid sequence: CASSQDQGYNQPQHF.

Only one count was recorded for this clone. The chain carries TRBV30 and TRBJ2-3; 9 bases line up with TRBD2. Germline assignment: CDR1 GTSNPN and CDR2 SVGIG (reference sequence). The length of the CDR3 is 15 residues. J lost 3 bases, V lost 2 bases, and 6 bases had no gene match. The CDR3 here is CAWSKGAGGTDTQYF. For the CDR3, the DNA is TGTGCCTGGAGTAAAGGAGCGGGGGGTACAGATACGCAGTATTTT.

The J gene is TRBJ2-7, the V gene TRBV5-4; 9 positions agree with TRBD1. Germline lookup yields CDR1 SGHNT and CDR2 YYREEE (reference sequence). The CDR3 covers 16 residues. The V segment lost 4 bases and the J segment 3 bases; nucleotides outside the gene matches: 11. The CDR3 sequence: CASSPSSGTGIYEQYF. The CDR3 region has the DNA TGTGCCAGCAGCCCCTCCTCCGGGACAGGGATCTACGAGCAGTACTTC.

The CDR3: CASSPSTSWVTQYF. CDR3 nucleotide sequence: TGTGCCAGCAGTCCGTCGACTAGCTGGGTTACGCAGTATTTT. The V call is TRBV2, the J call TRBJ2-3; TRBD2 matches at 7 bases. Germline-derived CDR1 and CDR2 are SNHLY and FYNNEI. V was pared by 5 bases and J by 8 bases, with 10 bases of the junction left unmatched. This CDR3 contains 14 residues.

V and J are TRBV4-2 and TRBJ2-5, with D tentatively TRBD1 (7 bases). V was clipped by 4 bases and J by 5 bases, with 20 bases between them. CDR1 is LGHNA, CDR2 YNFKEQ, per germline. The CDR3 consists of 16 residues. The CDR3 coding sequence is TGTGCCAGCAGCCCCGGAGGGGGCAGTAAAACGGAGACCCAGTACTTC. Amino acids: CASSPGGGSKTETQYF.

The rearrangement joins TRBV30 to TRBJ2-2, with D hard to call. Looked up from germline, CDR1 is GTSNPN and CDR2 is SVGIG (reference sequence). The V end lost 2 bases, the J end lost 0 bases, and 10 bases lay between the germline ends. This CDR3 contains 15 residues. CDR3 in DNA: TGTGCCTGGAGTTTGGGCCCGCCGAACACCGGGGAGCTGTTTTTT. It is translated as CAWSLGPPNTGELFF.

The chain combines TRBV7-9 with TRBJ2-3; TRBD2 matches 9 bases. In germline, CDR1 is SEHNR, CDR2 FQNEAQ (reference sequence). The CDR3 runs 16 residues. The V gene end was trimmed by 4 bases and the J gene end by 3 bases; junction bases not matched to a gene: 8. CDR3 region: CASSYKAGGLTDTQYF. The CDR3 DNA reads TGTGCCAGCAGCTATAAGGCGGGGGGGCTGACAGATACGCAGTATTTT.

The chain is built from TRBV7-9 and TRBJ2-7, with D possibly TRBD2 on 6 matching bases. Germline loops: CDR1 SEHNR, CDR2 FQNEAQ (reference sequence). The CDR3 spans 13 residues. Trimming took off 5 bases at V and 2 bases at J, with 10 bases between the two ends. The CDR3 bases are TGTGCCAGCAGCCCCGGAGGGCCCTACGAGCAGTACTTC. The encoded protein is CASSPGGPYEQYF.

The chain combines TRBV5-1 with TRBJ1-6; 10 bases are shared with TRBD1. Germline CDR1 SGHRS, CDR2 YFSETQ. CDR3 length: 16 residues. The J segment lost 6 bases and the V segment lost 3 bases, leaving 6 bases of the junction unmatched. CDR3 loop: CASSWGGTGANSPLHF. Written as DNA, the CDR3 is TGCGCCAGCAGCTGGGGAGGGACAGGGGCTAATTCACCCCTCCACTTT.

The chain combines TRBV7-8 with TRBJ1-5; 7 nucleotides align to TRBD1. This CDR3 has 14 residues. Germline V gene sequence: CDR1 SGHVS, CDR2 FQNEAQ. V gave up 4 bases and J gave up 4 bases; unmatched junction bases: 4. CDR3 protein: CASSSRGLNQPQHF. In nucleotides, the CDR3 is TGTGCCAGCAGCTCCAGGGGGTTGAATCAGCCCCAGCATTTT. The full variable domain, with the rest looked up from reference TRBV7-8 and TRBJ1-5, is GAGVSQSPRYKVAKRGQDVALRCDPISGHVSLFWYQQALGQGPEFLTYFQNEAQLDKSGLPSDRFFAERPEGSVSTLKIQRTQQEDSAVYLCASSSRGLNQPQHFGDGTRLSIL.

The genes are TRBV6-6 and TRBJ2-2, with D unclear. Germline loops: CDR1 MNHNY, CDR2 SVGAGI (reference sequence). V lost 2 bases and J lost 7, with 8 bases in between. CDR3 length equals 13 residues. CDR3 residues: CASSYGGYGELFF. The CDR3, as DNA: TGTGCCAGCAGTTACGGCGGATACGGGGAGCTGTTTTTT.

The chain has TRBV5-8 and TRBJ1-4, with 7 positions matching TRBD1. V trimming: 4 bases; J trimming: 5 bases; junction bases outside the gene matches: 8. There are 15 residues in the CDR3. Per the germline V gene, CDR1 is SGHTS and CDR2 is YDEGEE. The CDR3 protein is CASSPRQGFNEKLFF. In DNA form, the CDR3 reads TGTGCCAGCAGCCCAAGACAGGGATTCAATGAAAAACTGTTTTTT. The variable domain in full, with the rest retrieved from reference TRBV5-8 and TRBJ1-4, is EAGVTQSPTHLIKTRGQQATLRCSPISGHTSVYWYQQALGLGLQFLLWYDEGEERNRGNFPPRFSGRQFPNYSSELNVNALELEDSALYLCASSPRQGFNEKLFFGSGTQLSVL.

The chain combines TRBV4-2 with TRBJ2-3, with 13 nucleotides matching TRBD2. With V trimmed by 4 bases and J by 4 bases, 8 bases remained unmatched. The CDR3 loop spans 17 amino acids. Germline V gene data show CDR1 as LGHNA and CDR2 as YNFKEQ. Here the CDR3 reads CASSPGTSGVEADTQYF. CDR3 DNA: TGTGCCAGCAGCCCCGGGACTAGCGGGGTTGAGGCAGATACGCAGTATTTT.

CDR3 in DNA: TGTGCCAGCAGCTTATTCCCGGCGGGAGGCTCCTACAATGAGCAGTTCTTC. Its translation: CASSLFPAGGSYNEQFF. This chain links TRBV11-2 with TRBJ2-1, with 8 bases aligning to TRBD2. CDR3 length: 17 residues. V lost 2 bases and J lost 0; bases outside the gene matches: 6. Germline lookup yields CDR1 SGHAT and CDR2 FQNNGV.

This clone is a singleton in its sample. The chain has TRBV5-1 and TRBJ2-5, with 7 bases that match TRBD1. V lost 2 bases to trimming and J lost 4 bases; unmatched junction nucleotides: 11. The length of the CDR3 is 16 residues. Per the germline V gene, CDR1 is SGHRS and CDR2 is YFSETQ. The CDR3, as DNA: TGCGCCAGCAGCTTATCCCCGACAGGGACCCCAGAGACCCAGTACTTC. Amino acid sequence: CASSLSPTGTPETQYF. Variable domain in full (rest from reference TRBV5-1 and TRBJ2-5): KAGVTQTPRYLIKTRGQQVTLSCSPISGHRSVSWYQQTPGQGLQFLFEYFSETQRNKGNFPGRFSGRQFSNSRSEMNVSTLELGDSALYLCASSLSPTGTPETQYFGPGTRLLVL.

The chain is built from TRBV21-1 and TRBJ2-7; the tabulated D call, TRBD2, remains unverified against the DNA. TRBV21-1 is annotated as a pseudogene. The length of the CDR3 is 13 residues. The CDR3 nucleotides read TGTGCCAGCAGCTGGAGCGGCACCTACGAGCAGTACGTC. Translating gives CASSWSGTYEQYV.

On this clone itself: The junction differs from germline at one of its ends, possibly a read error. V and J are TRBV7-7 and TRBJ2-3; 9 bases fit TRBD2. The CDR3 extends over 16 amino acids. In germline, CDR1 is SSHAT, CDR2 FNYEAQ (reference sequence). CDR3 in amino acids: CASSLGAGGFTDTQYF. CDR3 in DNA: TGTGCTAGCAGCTTAGGAGCGGGGGGTTTCACAGATACGCAGTATTTT. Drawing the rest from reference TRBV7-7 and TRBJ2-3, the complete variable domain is GAGVSQSPRYKVTKRGQDVTLRCDPISSHATLYWYQQALGQGPEFLTYFNYEAQPDKSGLPSDRFSAERPEGSISTLTIQRTEQRDSAMYRCASSLGAGGFTDTQYFGPGTRLTVL.